This TCR beta chain was captured in a study of CD8 T cells in acute hepatitis C reinfection. Method: immunoSEQ multiplex PCR; TCRdb's copy keeps in-frame clones and lacks some. The sample has 30,000 to 45,000 clones; roughly 85% are singletons. With respect to this clone: Its antigen is as yet unknown.

The time point is: naive CD8 control sorted from an acute-time-point sample. The CDR3 runs to 19 residues. Findings of the study overall: Preferential TRBV04 and TRBV06 usage appeared in all groups and was not explained by the naive pool. NS3-1073 specific cells were too rare to sort at chronic follow-up.

The TCR comes from a woman aged 18-30 years who spontaneously cleared hepatitis C infection. V gene TRBV21-1 combines with J gene TRBJ1-2. TRBV21-1 is a pseudogene. The sample was naive CD8+ T cells from PBMCs. This CDR3 is CASSIQSLTGRGPNYGYTF. CDR3 bases: TGTGCCAGCAGCATTCAATCATTAACCGGACGGGGGCCTAACTATGGCTACACCTTC.